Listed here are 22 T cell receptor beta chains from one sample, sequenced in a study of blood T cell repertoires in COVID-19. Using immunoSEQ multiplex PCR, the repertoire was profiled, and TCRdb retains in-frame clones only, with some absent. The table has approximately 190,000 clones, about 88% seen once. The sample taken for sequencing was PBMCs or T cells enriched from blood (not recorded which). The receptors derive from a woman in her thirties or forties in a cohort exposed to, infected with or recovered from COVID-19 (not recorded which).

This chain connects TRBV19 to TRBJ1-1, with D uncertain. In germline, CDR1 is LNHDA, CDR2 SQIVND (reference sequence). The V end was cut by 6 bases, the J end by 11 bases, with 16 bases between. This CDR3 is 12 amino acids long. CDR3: CASSPSGPWAFF. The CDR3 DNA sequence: TGTGCCAGTAGCCCGAGCGGCCCTTGGGCTTTCTTT.

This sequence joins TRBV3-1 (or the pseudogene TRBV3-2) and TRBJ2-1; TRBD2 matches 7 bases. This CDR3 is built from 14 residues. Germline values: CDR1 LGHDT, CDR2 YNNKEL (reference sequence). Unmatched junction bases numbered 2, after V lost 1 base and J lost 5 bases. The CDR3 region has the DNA TGTGCCAGCAGCCAAGTGGGACTAAACAATGAGCAGTTCTTC. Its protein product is CASSQVGLNNEQFF.

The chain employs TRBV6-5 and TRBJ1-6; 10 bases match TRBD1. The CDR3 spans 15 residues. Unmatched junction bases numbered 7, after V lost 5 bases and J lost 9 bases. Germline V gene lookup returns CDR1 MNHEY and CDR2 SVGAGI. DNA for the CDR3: TGTGCCAGCAGTCCAGGGGACAGGGGTGCTTCACCCCTCCACTTT. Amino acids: CASSPGDRGASPLHF.

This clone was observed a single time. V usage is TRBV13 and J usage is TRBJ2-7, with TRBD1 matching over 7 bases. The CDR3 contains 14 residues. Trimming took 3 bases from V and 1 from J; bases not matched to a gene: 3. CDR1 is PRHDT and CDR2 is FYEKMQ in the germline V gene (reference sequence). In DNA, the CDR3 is TGTGCCAGCAGCTTCGGACAGGAGTCCTACGAGCAGTACTTC. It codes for CASSFGQESYEQYF. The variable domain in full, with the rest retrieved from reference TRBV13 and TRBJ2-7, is AAGVIQSPRHLIKEKRETATLKCYPIPRHDTVYWYQQGPGQDPQFLISFYEKMQSDKGSIPDRFSAQQFSDYHSELNMSSLELGDSALYFCASSFGQESYEQYFGPGTRLTVT.

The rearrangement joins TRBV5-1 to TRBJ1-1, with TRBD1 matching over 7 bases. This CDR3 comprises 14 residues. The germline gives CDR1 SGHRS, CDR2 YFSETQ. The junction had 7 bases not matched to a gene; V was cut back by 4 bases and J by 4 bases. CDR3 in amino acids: CASSPGTATTEAFF. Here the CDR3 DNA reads TGCGCCAGCAGCCCAGGGACAGCCACCACTGAAGCTTTCTTT.

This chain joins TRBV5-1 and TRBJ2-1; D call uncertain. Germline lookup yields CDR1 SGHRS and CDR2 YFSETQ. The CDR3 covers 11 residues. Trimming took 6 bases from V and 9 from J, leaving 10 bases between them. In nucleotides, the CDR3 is TGCGCCAGCATGGCCAGTACTGAGCAGTTCTTC. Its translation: CASMASTEQFF.

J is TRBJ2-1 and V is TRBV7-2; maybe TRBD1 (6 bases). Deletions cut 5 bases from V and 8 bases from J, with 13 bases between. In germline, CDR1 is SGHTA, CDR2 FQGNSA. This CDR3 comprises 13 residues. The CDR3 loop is CASSTQQGHEQFF. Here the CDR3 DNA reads TGTGCCAGCAGCACCCAACAGGGTCATGAGCAGTTCTTC. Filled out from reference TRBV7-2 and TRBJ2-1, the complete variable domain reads GAGVSQSPSNKVTEKGKDVELRCDPISGHTALYWYRQSLGQGLEFLIYFQGNSAPDKSGLPSDRFSAERTGGSVSTLTIQRTQQEDSAVYLCASSTQQGHEQFFGPGTRLTVL.

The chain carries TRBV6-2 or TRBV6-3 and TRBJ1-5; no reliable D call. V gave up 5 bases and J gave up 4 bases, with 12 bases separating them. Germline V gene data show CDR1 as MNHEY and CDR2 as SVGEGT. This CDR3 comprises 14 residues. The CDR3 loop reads CASSTGMLNQPQHF. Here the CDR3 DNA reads TGTGCCAGCAGTACCGGGATGTTAAATCAGCCCCAGCATTTT.

This chain's CDR3 is CASSPIAGKETQYF. As DNA, the CDR3 is TGTGCCAGCAGTCCCATAGCGGGGAAAGAGACCCAGTACTTC. V and J are TRBV28 and TRBJ2-5, with 8 nucleotides matching TRBD2. The CDR3 spans 14 residues. Germline lookup yields CDR1 MDHEN and CDR2 SYDVKM. Germline trimming cut 5 bases from V and 3 bases from J; bases unmatched to any gene: 5.

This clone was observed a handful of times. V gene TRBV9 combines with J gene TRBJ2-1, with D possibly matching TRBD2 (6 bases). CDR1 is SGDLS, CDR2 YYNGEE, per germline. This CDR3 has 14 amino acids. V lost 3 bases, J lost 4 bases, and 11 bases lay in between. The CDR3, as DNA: TGTGCCAGCAGCGCCGACGGAGGGTACAATGAGCAGTTCTTC. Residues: CASSADGGYNEQFF. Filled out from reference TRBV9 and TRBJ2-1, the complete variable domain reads DSGVTQTPKHLITATGQRVTLRCSPRSGDLSVYWYQQSLDQGLQFLIQYYNGEERAKGNILERFSAQQFPDLHSELNLSSLELGDSALYFCASSADGGYNEQFFGPGTRLTVL.

Here the CDR3 reads CASSREGVDEQFF. Here the CDR3 DNA reads TGTGCCAGCAGTCGGGAGGGCGTCGATGAGCAGTTCTTC. The chain employs TRBV9 and TRBJ2-1; 8 positions agree with TRBD2. The V and J ends lost 5 bases and 8 bases, in that order; junction bases with no gene match: 6. The CDR3 totals 13 residues. Germline CDR1 SGDLS, CDR2 YYNGEE.

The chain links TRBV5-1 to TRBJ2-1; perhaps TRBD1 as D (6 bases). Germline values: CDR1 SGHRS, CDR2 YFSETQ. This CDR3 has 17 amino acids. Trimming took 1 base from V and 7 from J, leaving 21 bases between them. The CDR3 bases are TGCGCCAGCAGCTTGCAGTCCGTCACAGGGTATCTAAATGAGCAGTTCTTC. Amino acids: CASSLQSVTGYLNEQFF.

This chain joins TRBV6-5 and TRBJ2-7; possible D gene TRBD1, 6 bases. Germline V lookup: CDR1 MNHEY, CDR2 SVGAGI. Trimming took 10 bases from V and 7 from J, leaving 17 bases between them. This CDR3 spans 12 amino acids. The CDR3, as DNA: TGTGCCACCGGGACACCTTCGAAGGAGCAGTACTTC. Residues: CATGTPSKEQYF.

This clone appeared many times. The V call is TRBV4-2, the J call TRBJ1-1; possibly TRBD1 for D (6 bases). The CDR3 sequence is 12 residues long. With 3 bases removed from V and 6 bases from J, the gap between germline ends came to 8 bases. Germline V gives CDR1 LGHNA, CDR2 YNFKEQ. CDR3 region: CASSQNRAEAFF. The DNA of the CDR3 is TGTGCCAGCAGCCAGAACAGGGCTGAAGCTTTCTTT.

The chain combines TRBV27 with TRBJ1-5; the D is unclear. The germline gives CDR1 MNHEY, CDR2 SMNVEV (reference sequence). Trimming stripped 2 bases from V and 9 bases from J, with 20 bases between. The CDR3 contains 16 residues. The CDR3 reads CASSLEPPPRARPQHF. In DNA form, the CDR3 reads TGTGCCAGCAGTTTAGAACCTCCCCCCAGAGCGAGGCCCCAGCATTTT.

This chain's CDR3 is CATSRGVTGTGYGYTF. CDR3 coding DNA: TGTGCCACCAGCAGAGGGGTCACCGGGACAGGGTATGGCTACACCTTC. V is TRBV15 and J is TRBJ1-2, with TRBD1 identical over 9 bases. The junction had 8 bases not matched to a gene; V was cut back by 1 base and J by 5 bases. The germline gives CDR1 LNHNV, CDR2 YYDKDF (reference sequence). This CDR3 spans 16 amino acids.

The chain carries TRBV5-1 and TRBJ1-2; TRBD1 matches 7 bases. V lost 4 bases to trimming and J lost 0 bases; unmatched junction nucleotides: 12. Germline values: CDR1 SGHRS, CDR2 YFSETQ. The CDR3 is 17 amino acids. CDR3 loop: CASSQTGTAYPNYGYTF. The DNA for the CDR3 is TGCGCCAGCAGCCAAACCGGGACAGCATACCCTAACTATGGCTACACCTTC.

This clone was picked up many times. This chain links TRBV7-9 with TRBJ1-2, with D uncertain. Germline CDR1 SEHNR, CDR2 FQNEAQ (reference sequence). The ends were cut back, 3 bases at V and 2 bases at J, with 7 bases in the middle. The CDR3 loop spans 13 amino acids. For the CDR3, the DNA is TGTGCCAGCAGCTTCGGCGGAAACTATGGCTACACCTTC. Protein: CASSFGGNYGYTF.

The CDR3 reads CASSERGKVYYNEQFF. CDR3 coding DNA: TGTGCCAGCAGTGAACGCGGGAAGGTTTATTACAATGAGCAGTTCTTC. The rearrangement links TRBV2 to TRBJ2-1, with a possible D match to TRBD2 (6 bases). Germline V CDR1 and CDR2: SNHLY, FYNNEI. The ends were cut back, 2 bases at V and 4 bases at J, with 15 bases in the middle. The CDR3 is 16 amino acids.

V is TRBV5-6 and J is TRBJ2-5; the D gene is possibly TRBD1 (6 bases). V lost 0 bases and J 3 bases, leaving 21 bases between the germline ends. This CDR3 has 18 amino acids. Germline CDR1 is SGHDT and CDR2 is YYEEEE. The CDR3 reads CASSLGPRRPGEEETQYF. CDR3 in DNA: TGTGCCAGCAGCTTGGGACCGCGAAGACCAGGGGAAGAAGAGACCCAGTACTTC.

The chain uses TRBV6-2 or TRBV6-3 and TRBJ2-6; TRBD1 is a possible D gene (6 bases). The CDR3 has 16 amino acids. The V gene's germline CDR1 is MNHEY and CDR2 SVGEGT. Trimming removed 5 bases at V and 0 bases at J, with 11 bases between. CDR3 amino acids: CASSPDSPSGANVLTF. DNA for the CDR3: TGTGCCAGCAGTCCGGACAGCCCCTCTGGGGCCAACGTCCTGACTTTC.

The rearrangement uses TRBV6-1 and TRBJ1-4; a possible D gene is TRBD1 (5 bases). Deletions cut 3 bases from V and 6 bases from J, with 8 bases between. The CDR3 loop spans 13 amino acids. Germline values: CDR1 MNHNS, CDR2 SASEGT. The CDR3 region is CASSESGYEKLFF. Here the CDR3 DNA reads TGTGCCAGCAGTGAGTCAGGGTATGAAAAACTGTTTTTT.